The 10 T cell receptor beta chains below come from one sample, sequenced in a study of blood T cell repertoires in COVID-19. Using immunoSEQ multiplex PCR, the repertoire was profiled, and TCRdb retains in-frame clones only, with some absent. The data show under 200,000 clones, approximately 88% seen once. The sample consisted of PBMCs or T cells enriched from blood (not recorded which). The source is a woman in her fifties or sixties who had recovered from COVID-19.

The V gene is TRBV18, the J gene TRBJ2-7; 13 bases fit TRBD2. The CDR3 extends over 17 amino acids. Germline-derived CDR1 and CDR2 are KGHSH and LQKENI. Unmatched junction bases numbered 8, after V lost 4 bases and J lost 2 bases. As DNA, the CDR3 is TGTGCCAGCTCACAGGGGACTAGCGGGACAAGCCCCTACGAGCAGTACTTC. This gives the protein CASSQGTSGTSPYEQYF.

The rearrangement joins TRBV18 to TRBJ2-1; 7 bases map to TRBD1. After removal of 6 bases from V and 5 bases from J, the junction contained 4 bases not matched to a gene. CDR3 length: 13 amino acids. Germline loops: CDR1 KGHSH, CDR2 LQKENI. Here the CDR3 DNA reads TGTGCCAGCTCCTACGGACAGGACAATGAGCAGTTCTTC. The encoded protein is CASSYGQDNEQFF. Full variable domain (remainder filled in from reference TRBV18 and TRBJ2-1): NAGVMQNPRHLVRRRGQEARLRCSPMKGHSHVYWYRQLPEEGLKFMVYLQKENIIDESGMPKERFSAEFPKEGPSILRIQQVVRGDSAAYFCASSYGQDNEQFFGPGTRLTVL.

The chain recombines TRBV5-4 with TRBJ1-1; 7 nucleotides agree with TRBD1. The CDR3 runs 15 residues. Germline values: CDR1 SGHNT, CDR2 YYREEE (reference sequence). Trimming removed 6 bases from V and 5 bases from J; junction bases left unmatched: 13. The CDR3 protein is CASNPPGQRGTEAFF. The CDR3 DNA follows: TGTGCCAGCAACCCTCCGGGACAGAGGGGAACTGAAGCTTTCTTT. Filled out from reference TRBV5-4 and TRBJ1-1, the complete variable domain reads ETGVTQSPTHLIKTRGQQVTLRCSSQSGHNTVSWYQQALGQGPQFIFQYYREEENGRGNFPPRFSGLQFPNYSSELNVNALELDDSALYLCASNPPGQRGTEAFFGQGTRLTVV.

The chain couples TRBV7-3 to TRBJ2-5, with 11 bases lining up with TRBD2. Per the germline V gene, CDR1 is SGHTA and CDR2 is FQGTGA. The CDR3 covers 16 residues. With 2 bases clipped from V and 5 bases from J, the junction kept 7 bases outside the gene matches. The CDR3 sequence: CASSLSISGGAETQYF. Written as DNA, the CDR3 is TGTGCCAGCAGCTTATCCATTAGCGGGGGGGCGGAGACCCAGTACTTC.

This clone was found a few times. The chain joins TRBV29-1 to TRBJ1-1; D may be TRBD1 (6 bases). CDR3 size: 13 residues. Germline V lookup: CDR1 SQVTM, CDR2 ANQGSEA. The V end lost 7 bases, the J end lost 5 bases, and 17 bases lay between the germline ends. The CDR3 reads CSAARGGATEAFF. The CDR3 nucleotides read TGCAGCGCCGCCCGGGGGGGGGCAACTGAAGCTTTCTTT.

This clone has a handful of counts. The CDR3 protein is CASFGGTDDNYGYTF. Here the CDR3 DNA reads TGTGCCAGCTTTGGGGGGACAGATGATAACTATGGCTACACCTTC. The rearrangement uses TRBV2 and TRBJ1-2; TRBD1 matches 7 bases. CDR3 length: 15 amino acids. With V trimmed by 8 bases and J by 1 base, 10 bases remained unmatched. Per germline, CDR1 SNHLY and CDR2 FYNNEI.

This clone was seen a single time. The genes are TRBV25-1 and TRBJ1-2; a possible D gene is TRBD1 (5 bases). The CDR3 is 13 residues long. Germline V gives CDR1 MGHDK, CDR2 SYGVNS. V was trimmed by 4 bases and J by 2 bases, leaving 8 bases between them. The DNA for the CDR3 is TGTGCCAGCAGTGGGGCAGGGAACTATGGCTACACCTTC. Encoded protein: CASSGAGNYGYTF.

The V gene is TRBV19, the J gene TRBJ1-4, with 9 nucleotides matching TRBD1. The CDR3 is made up of 15 amino acids. Germline V gives CDR1 LNHDA, CDR2 SQIVND (reference sequence). Unmatched junction bases numbered 6, after V lost 5 bases and J lost 5 bases. This CDR3 reads CASSPVGTGNEKLFF. Here the CDR3 DNA reads TGTGCCAGTAGTCCAGTAGGGACAGGGAATGAAAAACTGTTTTTT.

The chain recombines TRBV29-1 with TRBJ1-1; D gene ambiguous. V lost 4 bases to trimming and J lost 0 bases, with 6 bases between them. The CDR3 runs 12 residues. From germline, CDR1 is SQVTM and CDR2 ANQGSEA. CDR3 DNA: TGCAGCGTTGCCCATGTGAACACTGAAGCTTTCTTT. This codes for CSVAHVNTEAFF.

In this sample, this clone turned up a few times. The CDR3 nucleotides are TGTGCCAGCAGCTTATACAGCTATGGCTACACCTTC. Residues: CASSLYSYGYTF. The chain is built from TRBV7-9 and TRBJ1-2; the D is unclear. V lost 2 bases and J 4 bases, leaving 5 bases between the germline ends. Looked up from germline, CDR1 is SEHNR and CDR2 is FQNEAQ (reference sequence). This CDR3 comprises 12 residues.